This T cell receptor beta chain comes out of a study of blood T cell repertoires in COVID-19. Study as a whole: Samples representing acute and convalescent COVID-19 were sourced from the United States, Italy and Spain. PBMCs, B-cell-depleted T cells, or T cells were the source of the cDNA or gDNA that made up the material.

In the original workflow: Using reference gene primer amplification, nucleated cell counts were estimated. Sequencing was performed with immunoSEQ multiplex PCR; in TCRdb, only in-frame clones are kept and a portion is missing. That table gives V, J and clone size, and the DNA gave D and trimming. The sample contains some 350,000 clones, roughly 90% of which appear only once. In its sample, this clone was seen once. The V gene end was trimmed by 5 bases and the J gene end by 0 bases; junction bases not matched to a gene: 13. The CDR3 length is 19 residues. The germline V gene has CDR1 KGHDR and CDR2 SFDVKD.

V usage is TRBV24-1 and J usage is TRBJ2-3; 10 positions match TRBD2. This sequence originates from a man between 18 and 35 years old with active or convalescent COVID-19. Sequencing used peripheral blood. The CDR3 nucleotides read TGTGCCACCAGTGCTAGGCGGCTAGCGGGAGTTATTAGCACAGATACGCAGTATTTT. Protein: CATSARRLAGVISTDTQYF.